These T cell receptor beta chains were read from a single sample in a study of shared clonotypes between healthy human individuals. Repertoires were generated with immunoSEQ multiplex PCR, while TCRdb's copy carries only in-frame clones and drops some. The sample contains about 1,900,000 clones, about 95% of which appear only once. The sequenced material came from naive CD8+ T cells sorted from blood. The receptors here all came from a man between 18 and 35 years old in good health. The CDR3 runs from the conserved cysteine through the conserved F or W. Each record gives: J gene, V gene, CDR3 protein.

j_gene: TRBJ1-1
v_gene: TRBV7-6
CDR3aa: CASSLGAYRDTEAFF

j_gene: TRBJ2-7
v_gene: TRBV5-4
CDR3aa: CASSWTGTGEVEQYF

j_gene: TRBJ2-7
v_gene: TRBV6-6
CDR3aa: CASNWDSSFSYEQYF

j_gene: TRBJ2-2
v_gene: TRBV12-5
CDR3aa: CASGLPQLAGEITGELFF

j_gene: TRBJ2-2
v_gene: TRBV28
CDR3aa: CASSGAGGTGELFF

j_gene: TRBJ2-1
v_gene: TRBV19
CDR3aa: CASSIVGMGSYNEQFF

j_gene: TRBJ2-7
v_gene: TRBV4-1
CDR3aa: CASSQDPQTVYEQYF

j_gene: TRBJ1-5
v_gene: TRBV7-8
CDR3aa: CASSLEGWQGLEPQHF

j_gene: TRBJ2-3
v_gene: TRBV28
CDR3aa: CASRTSSGGSTDTQYF

j_gene: TRBJ1-3
v_gene: TRBV7-8
CDR3aa: CASGIDRDSGNTIYF

j_gene: TRBJ2-2
v_gene: TRBV23-1
CDR3aa: CASSQSQDGTGELFF

j_gene: TRBJ2-5
v_gene: TRBV27
CDR3aa: CASSSETSGLGETQYF

j_gene: TRBJ1-2
v_gene: TRBV30
CDR3aa: CAWSSGLMDNYGYTF

j_gene: TRBJ1-5
v_gene: TRBV2
CDR3aa: CASTQGPGPGNQPQHF

j_gene: TRBJ2-3
v_gene: TRBV2
CDR3aa: CASSLRLARDTQYF

j_gene: TRBJ2-5
v_gene: TRBV4-3
CDR3aa: CASSQDRTGRYRETQYF

j_gene: TRBJ2-1
v_gene: TRBV27
CDR3aa: CASSSGGANEQFF

j_gene: TRBJ2-1
v_gene: TRBV19
CDR3aa: CASSHGQGTYNEQFF

j_gene: TRBJ1-1
v_gene: TRBV4-1
CDR3aa: CASSQVSSLTEAFF

j_gene: TRBJ2-7
v_gene: TRBV11-2
CDR3aa: CASSLAGLAGVYEQYF

j_gene: TRBJ2-7
v_gene: TRBV7-9
CDR3aa: CASSPAAGEDEQYF

j_gene: TRBJ2-3
v_gene: TRBV9
CDR3aa: CASSVDGLAGTDTQYF

j_gene: TRBJ2-7
v_gene: TRBV5-4
CDR3aa: CASSLEGKQYF

j_gene: TRBJ1-5
v_gene: TRBV30
CDR3aa: CAWSGDNSNQPQHF

j_gene: TRBJ2-1
v_gene: TRBV9
CDR3aa: CASSADSYNEQFF

j_gene: TRBJ2-1
v_gene: TRBV12-5
CDR3aa: CASGLVLGGLEQFF

j_gene: TRBJ2-1
v_gene: TRBV6-5
CDR3aa: CASSYSPGAGGEQFF

j_gene: TRBJ2-3
v_gene: TRBV13
CDR3aa: CASSSGGGSADTQYF

j_gene: TRBJ2-7
v_gene: TRBV4-1
CDR3aa: CASSHAGGPYEQYF

j_gene: TRBJ2-2
v_gene: TRBV5-1
CDR3aa: CASSSLAGGITGELFF

j_gene: TRBJ2-5
v_gene: TRBV19
CDR3aa: CASGRTSSETQYF

j_gene: TRBJ2-7
v_gene: TRBV7-8
CDR3aa: CASSGLAGSYEQYF

j_gene: TRBJ2-7
v_gene: TRBV28
CDR3aa: CASSFQGAYEQYF

j_gene: TRBJ2-7
v_gene: TRBV27
CDR3aa: CASSLGVKGYEQYF

j_gene: TRBJ1-1
v_gene: TRBV2
CDR3aa: CASREGHMNTEAFF

j_gene: TRBJ2-7
v_gene: TRBV6-6
CDR3aa: CASSLRDRPYEQYF

j_gene: TRBJ1-1
v_gene: TRBV4-3
CDR3aa: CASSQGGADEAFF

j_gene: TRBJ2-3
v_gene: TRBV4-3
CDR3aa: CASSQEYAGLTDTQYF

j_gene: TRBJ2-2
v_gene: TRBV11-2
CDR3aa: CASSLNVVGSVAGELFF

j_gene: TRBJ1-5
v_gene: TRBV7-9
CDR3aa: CASSLDQGGNQPQHF

j_gene: TRBJ1-3
v_gene: TRBV4-3
CDR3aa: CASSQERGLGGNTIYF

j_gene: TRBJ2-7
v_gene: TRBV7-9
CDR3aa: CASSLAGSGYEQYF

j_gene: TRBJ2-7
v_gene: TRBV11-2
CDR3aa: CASSRSGTLSYEQYF

j_gene: TRBJ2-7
v_gene: TRBV11-2
CDR3aa: CASSLWQGVNEQYF

j_gene: TRBJ2-3
v_gene: TRBV9
CDR3aa: CASSVDGRENTQYF

j_gene: TRBJ2-7
v_gene: TRBV7-8
CDR3aa: CASRMGADARYEQYF

j_gene: TRBJ2-7
v_gene: TRBV29-1
CDR3aa: CSVETGATYEQYF

j_gene: TRBJ2-3
v_gene: TRBV19
CDR3aa: CASSNHREDTQYF

j_gene: TRBJ1-1
v_gene: TRBV11-2
CDR3aa: CASSSTGNEDTEAFF

j_gene: TRBJ1-1
v_gene: TRBV5-1
CDR3aa: CASSDWDRQTTEAFF

j_gene: TRBJ2-3
v_gene: TRBV5-1
CDR3aa: CASSPLWSNTDTQYF

j_gene: TRBJ2-7
v_gene: TRBV27
CDR3aa: CASSPWGGGYEQYF

j_gene: TRBJ2-7
v_gene: TRBV13
CDR3aa: CASSLGASYEQYF

j_gene: TRBJ1-1
v_gene: TRBV4-3
CDR3aa: CASSQDPPGAVGTEAFF

j_gene: TRBJ2-7
v_gene: TRBV4-3
CDR3aa: CASSQEADLSYEQYF

j_gene: TRBJ1-4
v_gene: TRBV28
CDR3aa: CASSLLPLTTNEKLFF

j_gene: TRBJ1-3
v_gene: TRBV4-1
CDR3aa: CASSPLDGVRNTIYF

j_gene: TRBJ1-1
v_gene: TRBV6-6
CDR3aa: CASGGGGYTEAFF